Listed below are T cell receptor beta chains from one sample, sequenced in a study of T-cell reconstitution after alpha-beta-depleted transplantation in children. TCRdb re-analysed the PCR reads in MiXCR, keeping a single row per CDR3 protein. The sample shows roughly 200,000 distinct CDR3 sequences, about 8.2% of them seen only once. Sample: PBMCs, mostly from graft donor cells, taken 360 days after TCRalphabeta/CD19-depleted stem cell transplant. These receptors were collected from a male patient aged 2 to 9 who had a stem cell transplant for acute myeloid leukemia, so the T cells may come from the graft donor. CDR3s include the opening cysteine and the closing phenylalanine or tryptophan. Fields, in order: J gene, CDR3 length, V gene, CDR3 protein.

TRBJ2-7 16 TRBV20-1 CSARSPHLRPGYEQYF
TRBJ2-2 18 TRBV12-3/TRBV12-4 CASSSAGQGRGRRRELFF
TRBJ2-1 16 TRBV7-6 CASSLESYGTYNEQFF
TRBJ2-7 11 TRBV20-1 CSARDPDEQYF
TRBJ2-1 14 TRBV12-3/TRBV12-4 CASSLILTYNEQFF
TRBJ2-4 13 TRBV7-9 CAIDSGLRNIQYF
TRBJ2-1 14 TRBV4-3 CASSQRLARNEQFF
TRBJ2-7 14 TRBV5-1 CASSFRGSAHEQYF
TRBJ2-3 15 TRBV6-4 CASRRLAGGQDTQYF
TRBJ1-4 15 TRBV6-5 CASSYSGDNHEKLFF
TRBJ2-3 11 TRBV18 CASSPSDTQYF
TRBJ2-2 18 TRBV5-1 CASSLVGTGLADTGELFF
TRBJ1-2 15 TRBV29-1 CSVEEIVQANYGYTF
TRBJ2-5 14 TRBV12-3/TRBV12-4 CASSHIAAQETQYF
TRBJ2-7 13 TRBV30 CAWSVPFREMQYF
TRBJ1-2 15 TRBV10-3 CAISENPGAAYGYTF
TRBJ2-1 16 TRBV24-1 CATSDPAGTSGNEQFF
TRBJ2-3 13 TRBV18 CASSPTSTDTQYF
TRBJ2-1 16 TRBV5-1 CASSLAKQGRMDEQFF
TRBJ1-1 13 TRBV12-3/TRBV12-4 CASSRQGDTEAFF
TRBJ1-2 14 TRBV5-1 CASSYLYPYYGYTF
TRBJ2-1 13 TRBV29-1 CSAGPTSVNEQFF
TRBJ2-6 14 TRBV6-1 CASSRGGWANVLTF